A single TCR beta chain is shown here with its context. The antigen it recognizes is unknown. The junction and the germline gene differ at one end; a read error may be behind it. The time point label, read with the paper, signifies: newly diagnosed GD, antithyroid drugs for less than 3 months. For both TCR sequencing and RNA sequencing, RNA was extracted from PBMCs in TRIzol. Graves' disease was diagnosed according to American Thyroid Association guidelines. Patients for the study were recruited at an endocrinology department in Xi'an, China. Each patient gave approximately 8.8 milliliters of peripheral blood, collected in an EDTA anticoagulant tube. Ficoll Paque Plus density gradient separation was used to isolate PBMCs, and no additional T cell sorting was done. RNA quality was checked with an Agilent 2100 Bioanalyzer and agarose gel, and concentration with a NanoDrop 2000. This sample is part of a study of regulatory T cells in long-lasting Graves disease (dated by TCRdb to the early 2020s). At the level of the whole study: Antithyroid drugs had been taken for less than 3 months by newly diagnosed Graves' disease patients. This study used TCR sequencing and RNA sequencing of peripheral blood to compare persistent Graves' disease patients against newly diagnosed Graves' disease patients. The study took place in China and was registered as a clinical trial. TCR sequencing covered roughly 13 persistent and 20 or so newly diagnosed Graves' disease patients, about 35 samples in total. What the study reported, not specific to this receptor: Sequencing and analysis were restricted to the TCR beta chain. More public clonotypes were shared among persistent patients (about 2,800) than among newly diagnosed patients (roughly 1,000). Preferential use of TRBV28, TRBJ1-2 and TRBJ2-5 was observed in persistent disease, whereas TRBV20-1 and TRBJ2-1 were favored in newly diagnosed disease. Compared with newly diagnosed patients, persistent Graves' disease patients had lower TCR Shannon entropy and fewer highly expanded clones, which suggests clonal expansion. The study examined only peripheral blood because the primary lesion, thyroid tissue, could not be accessed. The authors acknowledged the small sample size as a limitation that may reduce accuracy.

The library was made by multiplex PCR. The listed sequencing device is Illumina HiSeq 4000. To build TCR beta libraries, CDR3 regions were amplified by Arm-PCR using iRepertoire HTBI primers. Before sequencing, the PCR products went through gel purification. Processing in the source paper ran as follows. A total of roughly 67 TRBV and about 13 TRBJ segments were identified across samples and were used for gene usage analysis of CDR3 amino acid clonotypes. COPE and FqMerger were used to merge filtered high-quality paired reads into contigs. BLAST was used to align contigs to IMGT TRBV, TRBD and TRBJ reference genes, with CDR3 defined following IMGT. Clonotypes above 0.1% frequency were classified as highly expanded clones. Shannon entropy served as the measure of repertoire diversity, while the Gini coefficient captured V-J evenness. A clonotype found in more than one individual was treated as public. Through fastp at Q25 and MiXCR, TCRdb rebuilt clones from the public reads, retaining in-frame beta chains. Rows with a matching CDR3 protein are joined into one entry that keeps the most common DNA and genes. It is TCRdb's table, rather than the study itself, that gives the V and J calls and clone size. This sample holds just over 600,000 distinct CDR3 sequences; 15% to 20% were observed only once. The ten largest make up 15% to 20% of the sample.

Taken from the germline V gene, the CDR1 and CDR2 loops are SGHTA and FQGNSA. The CDR3 covers 15 residues, taking in both the cysteine and the phenylalanine. The sequence is cut down to CDR3 DNA, 45 bases in frame from base 1. The same sample was also studied in work on T cells in Graves' hyperthyroidism and ophthalmopathy. The other study reports the following: Graves' hyperthyroidism was defined as stable when no progression to ophthalmopathy occurred over 18 months of follow-up. The hyperthyroidism patients were between 18 and 65 years old and newly diagnosed, with a disease duration of less than 2 months. The study excluded patients with uncontrolled infections, other autoimmune diseases, pregnancy or lactation. Clinical symptoms, serum thyroxine and TRAb, thyroid ultrasound, and orbital computed tomography formed the basis for the diagnoses. For the first round of RT-PCR on the TCR CDR3, the HTBI primer set was used together with the Qiagen OneStep RT-PCR kit. Most expanded thyroid clonotypes (frequency above 0.001) were also detected in blood, suggesting blood repertoires may reflect thyroid immune responses. Ophthalmopathy was separated from stable hyperthyroidism by a 13 V-J signature model, with about 88% sensitivity and approximately 81% specificity obtained in cross-validation and 80%/75% obtained in testing. In validation, the model predicted progression to ophthalmopathy with 55% to 71% sensitivity and roughly 75% specificity, a median of 6.5 months before onset. To identify distinguishing TCR V-J signatures, a discovery cohort of 95 to 100 patients was used, comprising 43 with Graves' ophthalmopathy and approximately 58 with stable Graves' hyperthyroidism. Whether ophthalmopathy could be predicted prospectively was tested in an independent validation cohort made up of roughly 19 hyperthyroidism patients plus 17 patients who later progressed to ophthalmopathy. The roughly 94 discovery patients were randomly split 7:3 into training and test sets. In about six Graves' hyperthyroidism patients, the study also compared T-cell repertoires from thyroid tissue with T-cell repertoires from blood. After sampling, hyperthyroidism patients received methimazole starting at 30 mg daily, and ophthalmopathy patients received high-dose intravenous methylprednisolone. Libraries were constructed in a second round of multiplex PCR, after which size selection and purification were performed. The libraries were sequenced on an Illumina HiSeq2000 using paired-end 100 bp reads. Raw data were processed with SOAPnuke, discarding reads with adapters, uncalled bases, mean Phred below 15, or no exact constant-primer or identifier match. COPE v1.2.5 was used to merge high-quality paired reads, and clonotypes were defined as unique nucleotide sequences. MiTCR v1.1 was used to align clonotypes to the IMGT TRBV, TRBD and TRBJ reference segments. Only V-J combinations with frequency above 0.0001, covering about 99% of repertoires, were analysed. The TCS score was defined as the ratio of F50 (clonal expansion) to E x V (chaos), calculated using BLOSUM62-based TCRdist between CDR3 peptides within each V-J. Welch's t-statistics and random forest reduced several hundred V-J features to around 14, which were used in a naive Bayes classifier (R e1071). Sample size was not statistically predetermined, and blinding of investigators to group allocation was not performed. The paper reports TCR Vbeta CDR3 sequencing of about 140 peripheral blood samples: approximately 43 ophthalmopathy, approximately 74 hyperthyroidism and around 17 progressor patients.

The V gene is TRBV7-2 and the J gene is TRBJ2-1, with 8 bases in between that match TRBD1. This sample comprised peripheral blood mononuclear cells (PBMCs), obtained at new diagnosis, from a patient treated with antithyroid drugs. This TCR was sampled from a woman in her twenties or thirties with Graves disease. Donor details come from another sample of the same person, matched by shared clones. The sequenced DNA is TGTGCCAACAGCTTGGGGCAGGGGGCCCTCAATGAGCAGTTCTTC. Translation gives CANSLGQGALNEQFF.